This entry describes one T cell receptor beta chain. Its antigen has not been determined. Within one base of it there is no much larger clone, and no base qualities were kept. To demonstrate the VDJtools post-analysis software, the study profiled TCR beta repertoires from the peripheral blood of about a dozen young patients with multiple sclerosis. The patients with multiple sclerosis were children and adolescents between roughly 6 and 15 years of age. The entry originates in a study of post-analysis software for immune sequencing data (dated by TCRdb to 2015 to 2017). Background on the whole study: Disease courses on record covered relapsing-remitting, secondary progressive and progressive-relapsing multiple sclerosis, though some patients had no subtype annotation. The patient repertoires were compared against roughly 12 previously published healthy control repertoires obtained from donors aged about 6 to 27 years. A subset of samples was prepared in parallel using single-end sample barcoding, then pooled and co-amplified after Illumina adapter ligation. Findings and caveats that apply to the study as a whole: Significantly lower normalized Chao1 diversity was found in multiple sclerosis patients than in controls, suggesting substantial peripheral T-cell clonal expansion. Strong co-clustering of samples prepared in the same batch was shown by direct clustering with F measure, prompting a batch-effect correction. Four or five TRBV segments, including TRBV5-6, TRBV5-1 and TRBV20-1, were significantly more frequent in patients than controls. The multiple sclerosis patient group was slightly younger than the control group.

Preparation of the library involved PCR. Sequencer: Illumina HiSeq 2500. Unique molecular identifiers were incorporated into TCR beta cDNA libraries to reduce PCR and sequencing biases. Roughly 500,000 cDNA molecules were obtained for every 1 to 10 million input T cells, so each molecule roughly corresponded to one T cell. The same protocol used for the earlier healthy control dataset was applied to prepare and sequence the patient libraries. Samples belonging to the same batch were prepared together, multiplexed and sequenced on a shared HiSeq lane. The published analysis was carried out like this. MIGEC handled the raw barcoded reads, throwing out single-read molecular identifier groups before consensus assembly and CDR3 extraction. Clonotype tables were post-analysed with VDJtools, normalizing diversity by down-sampling all datasets to the smallest sample size. Repertoire overlap clustering matched CDR3 amino acid but not nucleotide sequences to correct batch-related cross-sample contamination. TCRdb reworked the public reads: Q25 trimming with fastp, MiXCR clone assembly, productive beta chains retained. Entries are consolidated by CDR3 protein sequence, retaining the most common genes and DNA. The V and J calls come from TCRdb's annotation, not from the publication. Within this sample are approximately 630,000 distinct CDR3 sequences, with 55% to 60% of them counted one time only. Roughly 10% of the sample is in the top ten clones.

The CDR3 runs 13 amino acids, cysteine and phenylalanine included. The DNA shown is the 39-base CDR3, in frame from base 1. The CDR1 and CDR2 encoded by the germline V gene (reference sequence) are DFQATT and SNEGSKA. The specimen was blood. The V and J segments used are TRBV20-1 and TRBJ2-4; no D gene call is confident. Gene TRBJ2-5 matches the end of the DNA better, so the J call may be wrong. This sequence was found in a girl between 2 and 10 years old with multiple sclerosis. CDR3 reads: CSALVTPQETQYF. The sequence in DNA is TGCAGTGCCCTCGTGACACCGCAAGAGACCCAGTACTTC.